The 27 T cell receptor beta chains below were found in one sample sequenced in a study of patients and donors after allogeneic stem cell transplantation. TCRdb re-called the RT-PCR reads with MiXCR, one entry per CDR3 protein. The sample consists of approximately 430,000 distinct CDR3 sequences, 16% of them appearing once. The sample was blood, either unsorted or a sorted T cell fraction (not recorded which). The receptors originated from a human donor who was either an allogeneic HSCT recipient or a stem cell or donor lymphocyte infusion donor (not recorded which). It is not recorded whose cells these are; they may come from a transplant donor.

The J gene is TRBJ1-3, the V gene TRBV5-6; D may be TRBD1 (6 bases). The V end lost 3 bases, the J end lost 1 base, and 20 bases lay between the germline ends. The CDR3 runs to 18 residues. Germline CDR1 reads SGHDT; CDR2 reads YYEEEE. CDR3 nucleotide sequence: TGTGCCAGCAGCTCCACTTCTAGGGGGGAAGGATCTGGAAACACCATATATTTT. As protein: CASSSTSRGEGSGNTIYF.

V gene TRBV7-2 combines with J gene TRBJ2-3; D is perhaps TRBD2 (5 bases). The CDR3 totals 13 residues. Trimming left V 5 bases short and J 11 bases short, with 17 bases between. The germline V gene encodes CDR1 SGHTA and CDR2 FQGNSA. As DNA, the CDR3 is TGTGCCAGCAGCGCCTCCGGGGATACTGGGCAGTATTTT. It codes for CASSASGDTGQYF.

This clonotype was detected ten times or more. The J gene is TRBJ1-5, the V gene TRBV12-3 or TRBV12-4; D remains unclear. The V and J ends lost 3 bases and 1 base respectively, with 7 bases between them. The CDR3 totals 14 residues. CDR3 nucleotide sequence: TGTGCCAGCAGTTTCGCCCCGAGCAATCAGCCCCAGCATTTT. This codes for CASSFAPSNQPQHF.

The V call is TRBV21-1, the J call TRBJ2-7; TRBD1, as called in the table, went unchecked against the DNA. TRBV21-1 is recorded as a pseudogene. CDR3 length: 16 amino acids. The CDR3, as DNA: TGTGCCAAGTGGATGTCGGACAGGGAGCTTGTCTACGAGCAGTACTTC. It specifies CAKWMSDRELVYEQYF.

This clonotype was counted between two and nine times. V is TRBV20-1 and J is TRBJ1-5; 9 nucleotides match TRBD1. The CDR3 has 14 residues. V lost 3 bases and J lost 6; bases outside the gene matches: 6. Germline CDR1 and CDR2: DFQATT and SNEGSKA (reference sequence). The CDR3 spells CSASARDRAQPQHF. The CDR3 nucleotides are TGCAGTGCTAGTGCAAGGGACAGGGCTCAGCCCCAGCATTTT.

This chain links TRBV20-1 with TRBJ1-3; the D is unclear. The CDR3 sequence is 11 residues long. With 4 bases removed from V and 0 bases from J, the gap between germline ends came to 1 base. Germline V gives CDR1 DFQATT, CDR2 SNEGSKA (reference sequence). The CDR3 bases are TGCAGTGCTACCTCTGGAAACACCATATATTTT. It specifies CSATSGNTIYF.

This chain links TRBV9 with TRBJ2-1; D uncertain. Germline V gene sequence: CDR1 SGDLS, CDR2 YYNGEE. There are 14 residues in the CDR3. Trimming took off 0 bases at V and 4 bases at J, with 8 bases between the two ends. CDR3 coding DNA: TGTGCCAGCAGCGTAGAACCGGTATACAATGAGCAGTTCTTC. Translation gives CASSVEPVYNEQFF. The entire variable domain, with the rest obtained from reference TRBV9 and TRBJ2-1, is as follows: DSGVTQTPKHLITATGQRVTLRCSPRSGDLSVYWYQQSLDQGLQFLIQYYNGEERAKGNILERFSAQQFPDLHSELNLSSLELGDSALYFCASSVEPVYNEQFFGPGTRLTVL.

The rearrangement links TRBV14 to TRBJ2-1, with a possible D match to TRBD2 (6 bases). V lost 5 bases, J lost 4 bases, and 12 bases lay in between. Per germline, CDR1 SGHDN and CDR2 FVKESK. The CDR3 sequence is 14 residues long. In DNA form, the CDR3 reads TGTGCCAGCAGCTACTACCGGGAGTACAATGAGCAGTTCTTC. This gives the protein CASSYYREYNEQFF. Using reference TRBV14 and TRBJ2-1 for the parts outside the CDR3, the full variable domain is EAGVTQFPSHSVIEKGQTVTLRCDPISGHDNLYWYRRVMGKEIKFLLHFVKESKQDESGMPNNRFLAERTGGTYSTLKVQPAELEDSGVYFCASSYYREYNEQFFGPGTRLTVL.

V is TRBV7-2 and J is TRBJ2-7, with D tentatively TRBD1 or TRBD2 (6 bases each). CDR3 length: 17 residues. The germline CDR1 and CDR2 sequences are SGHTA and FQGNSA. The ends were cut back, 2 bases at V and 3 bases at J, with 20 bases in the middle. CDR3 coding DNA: TGTGCCAGCAGCTTAATCCACGGGGGCGCGGATCTCTACGAGCAGTACTTC. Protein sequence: CASSLIHGGADLYEQYF.

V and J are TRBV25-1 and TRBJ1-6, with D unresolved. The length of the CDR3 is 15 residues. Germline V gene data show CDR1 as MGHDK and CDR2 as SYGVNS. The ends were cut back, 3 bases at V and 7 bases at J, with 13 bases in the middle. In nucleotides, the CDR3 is TGTGCCAGCAGTGATTCACCGGGCCCCAATTCACCCCTCCACTTT. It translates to CASSDSPGPNSPLHF.

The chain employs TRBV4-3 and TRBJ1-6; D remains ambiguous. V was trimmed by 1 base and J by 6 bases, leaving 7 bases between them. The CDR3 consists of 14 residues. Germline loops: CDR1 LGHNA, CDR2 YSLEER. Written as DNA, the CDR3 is TGCGCCAGCAGCCAAGCCGGGGTTAATTCACCCCTCCACTTT. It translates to CASSQAGVNSPLHF.

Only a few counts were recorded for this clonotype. CDR3 nucleotide sequence: TGTGCCAGCAGCAACCCGGGACTTAGCACAGATACGCAGTATTTT. Translation gives CASSNPGLSTDTQYF. This chain links TRBV7-8 with TRBJ2-3; possibly TRBD2 for D (6 bases). Germline V gene sequence: CDR1 SGHVS, CDR2 FQNEAQ. This CDR3 contains 15 residues. Trimming removed 5 bases at V and 0 bases at J, with 12 bases between.

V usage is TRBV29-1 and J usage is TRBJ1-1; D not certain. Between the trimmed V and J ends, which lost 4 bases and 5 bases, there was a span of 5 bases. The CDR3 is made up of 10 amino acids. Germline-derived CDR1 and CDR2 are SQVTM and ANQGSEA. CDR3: CSVAETEAFF. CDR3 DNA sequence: TGCAGCGTTGCGGAGACTGAAGCTTTCTTT.

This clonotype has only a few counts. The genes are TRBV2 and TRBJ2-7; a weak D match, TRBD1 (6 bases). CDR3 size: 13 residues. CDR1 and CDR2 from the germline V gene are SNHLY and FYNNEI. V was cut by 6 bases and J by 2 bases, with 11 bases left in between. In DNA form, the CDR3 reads TGTGCCAGCAGGTTGACAGGAACCTACGAGCAGTACTTC. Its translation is CASRLTGTYEQYF.

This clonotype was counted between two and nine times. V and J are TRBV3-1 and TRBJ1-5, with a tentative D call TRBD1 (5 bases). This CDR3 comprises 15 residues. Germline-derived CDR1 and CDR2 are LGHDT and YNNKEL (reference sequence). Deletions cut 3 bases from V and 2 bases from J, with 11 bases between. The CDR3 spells CASSHGGVGNQPQHF. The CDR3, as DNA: TGTGCCAGCAGCCATGGAGGGGTTGGCAATCAGCCCCAGCATTTT.

DNA of the CDR3: TGCGCCAGCAGCCCGAGCTCCGCGGCTGACGAGCAGTACTTC. Amino acid sequence: CASSPSSAADEQYF. The gene calls are TRBV5-1 and TRBJ2-7, with no clear D. The length of the CDR3 is 14 residues. Germline CDR1 SGHRS, CDR2 YFSETQ. V lost 4 bases to trimming and J lost 5 bases, with 16 bases between them.

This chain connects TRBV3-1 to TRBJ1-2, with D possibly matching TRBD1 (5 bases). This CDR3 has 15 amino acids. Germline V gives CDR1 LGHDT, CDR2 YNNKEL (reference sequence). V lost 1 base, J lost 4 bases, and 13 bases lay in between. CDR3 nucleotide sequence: TGTGCCAGCAGCCAAGTCAAGGGGAGCGGCTATGGCTACACCTTC. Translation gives CASSQVKGSGYGYTF. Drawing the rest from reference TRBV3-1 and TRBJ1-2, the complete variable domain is DTAVSQTPKYLVTQMGNDKSIKCEQNLGHDTMYWYKQDSKKFLKIMFSYNNKELIINETVPNRFSPKSPDKAHLNLHINSLELGDSAVYFCASSQVKGSGYGYTFGSGTRLTVV.

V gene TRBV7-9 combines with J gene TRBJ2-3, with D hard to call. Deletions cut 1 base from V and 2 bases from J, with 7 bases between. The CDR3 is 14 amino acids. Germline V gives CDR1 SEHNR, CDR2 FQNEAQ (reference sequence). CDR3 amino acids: CASSLERYTDTQYF. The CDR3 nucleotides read TGTGCCAGCAGCTTAGAACGGTACACAGATACGCAGTATTTT.

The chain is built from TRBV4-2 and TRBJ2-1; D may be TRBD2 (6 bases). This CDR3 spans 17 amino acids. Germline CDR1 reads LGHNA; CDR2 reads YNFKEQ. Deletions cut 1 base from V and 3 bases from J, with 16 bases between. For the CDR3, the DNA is TGTGCCAGCAGCCAAGTCCCATCGGGGAGGATCTACAATGAGCAGTTCTTC. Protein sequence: CASSQVPSGRIYNEQFF.

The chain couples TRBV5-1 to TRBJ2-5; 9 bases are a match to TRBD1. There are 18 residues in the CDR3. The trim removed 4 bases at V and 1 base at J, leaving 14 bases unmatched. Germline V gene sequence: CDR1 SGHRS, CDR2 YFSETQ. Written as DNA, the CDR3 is TGCGCCAGCAGCCCGACGTCGTCCGGGACAGGGATCCAAGAGACCCAGTACTTC. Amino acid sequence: CASSPTSSGTGIQETQYF.

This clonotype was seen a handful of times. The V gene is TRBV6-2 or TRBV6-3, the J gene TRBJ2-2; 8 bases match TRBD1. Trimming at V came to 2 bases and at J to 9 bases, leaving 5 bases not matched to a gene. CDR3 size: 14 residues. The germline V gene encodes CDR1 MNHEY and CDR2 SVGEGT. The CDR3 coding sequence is TGTGCCAGCAGTTACCGGACAGGGAAAAGGGAGCTGTTTTTT. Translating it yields CASSYRTGKRELFF.

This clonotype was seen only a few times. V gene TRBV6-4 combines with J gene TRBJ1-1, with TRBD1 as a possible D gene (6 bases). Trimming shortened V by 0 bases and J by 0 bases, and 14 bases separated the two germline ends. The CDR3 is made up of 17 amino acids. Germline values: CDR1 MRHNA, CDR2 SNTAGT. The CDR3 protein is CASSDSSAQGLNTEAFF. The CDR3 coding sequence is TGTGCCAGCAGTGACTCGTCCGCACAGGGATTGAACACTGAAGCTTTCTTT.

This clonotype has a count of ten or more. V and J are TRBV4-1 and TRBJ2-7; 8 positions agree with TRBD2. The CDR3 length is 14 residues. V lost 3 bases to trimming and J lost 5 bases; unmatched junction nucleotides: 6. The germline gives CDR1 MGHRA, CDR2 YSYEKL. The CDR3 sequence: CASSQLAGWDEQYF. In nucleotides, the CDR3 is TGCGCCAGCAGCCAGCTAGCGGGCTGGGACGAGCAGTACTTC.

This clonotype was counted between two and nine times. CDR3 in amino acids: CASSPRGTDSNQPQHF. The CDR3 bases are TGTGCCAGCTCACCACGGGGGACTGATAGCAATCAGCCCCAGCATTTT. The chain carries TRBV18 and TRBJ1-5, with D possibly TRBD1 on 5 matching bases. The V end was cut by 1 base, the J end by 0 bases, with 10 bases between. From germline, CDR1 is KGHSH and CDR2 LQKENI. The CDR3 contains 16 residues.

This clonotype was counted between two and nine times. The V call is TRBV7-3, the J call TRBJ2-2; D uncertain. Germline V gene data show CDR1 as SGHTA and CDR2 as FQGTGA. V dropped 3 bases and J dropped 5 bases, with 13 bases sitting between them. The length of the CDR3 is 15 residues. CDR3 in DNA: TGTGCCAGCAGCTTTAAGGCTCGTAGGACCGGGGAGCTGTTTTTT. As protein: CASSFKARRTGELFF.

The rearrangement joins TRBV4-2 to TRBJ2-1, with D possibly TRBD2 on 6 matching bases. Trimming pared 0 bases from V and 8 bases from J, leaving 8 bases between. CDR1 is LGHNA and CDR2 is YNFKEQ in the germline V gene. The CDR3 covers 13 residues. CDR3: CASSQESGDEQFF. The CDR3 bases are TGTGCCAGCAGCCAAGAGTCGGGGGATGAGCAGTTCTTC.

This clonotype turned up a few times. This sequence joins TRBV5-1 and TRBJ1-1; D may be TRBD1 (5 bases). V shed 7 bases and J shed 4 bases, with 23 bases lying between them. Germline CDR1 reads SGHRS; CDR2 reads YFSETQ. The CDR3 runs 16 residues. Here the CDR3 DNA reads TGCGCCAGCCGGCCGTACGGGGCTTCTGAGGTCACTGAAGCTTTCTTT. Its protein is CASRPYGASEVTEAFF.